The rows below give T cell receptor beta chains drawn from one sample of a study of blood T cell repertoires in COVID-19. The protocol was immunoSEQ multiplex PCR, while the TCRdb copy is restricted to in-frame clones and leaves out a portion. The profile covers fewer than 150,000 clones, with about 88% appearing a single time and 8.4% taken by the ten largest. The sample comprised peripheral blood. Every receptor here comes from a woman aged 70 to 79 who had recovered from COVID-19. The CDR3 runs from the conserved cysteine through the conserved F or W. The order of the fields is D gene, clone size, V gene, J gene, CDR3 protein, CDR3 DNA. A D gene is named only where the DNA matches it firmly. A row's size may be missing; if present it is once, few, many or a size class.

d_call: .
clone_size: .
v_call: TRBV7-2
j_call: TRBJ1-1
cdr3_aa: CASSSLHGSTEAFF
cdr3_nt: TGTGCCAGCAGCTCACTACACGGGAGCACTGAAGCTTTCTTT

d_call: .
clone_size: .
v_call: TRBV28
j_call: TRBJ1-4
cdr3_aa: CASPTGTTNEKLFF
cdr3_nt: TGTGCCAGCCCTACAGGTACAACTAATGAAAAACTGTTTTTT

d_call: TRBD1
clone_size: few
v_call: TRBV7-2
j_call: TRBJ2-3
cdr3_aa: CASSLTTGKDTQYF
cdr3_nt: TGTGCCAGCAGCCTCACGACAGGGAAAGATACGCAGTATTTT

d_call: TRBD1
clone_size: .
v_call: TRBV14
j_call: TRBJ2-7
cdr3_aa: CASSRDRDYEQYF
cdr3_nt: TGTGCCAGCAGCCGGGACAGGGACTACGAGCAGTACTTC

d_call: .
clone_size: .
v_call: TRBV7-3
j_call: TRBJ2-2
cdr3_aa: CASSPRGTGELFF
cdr3_nt: TGTGCCAGCAGCCCCCGGGGCACCGGGGAGCTGTTTTTT

d_call: .
clone_size: .
v_call: TRBV4-3
j_call: TRBJ2-5
cdr3_aa: CASSQAPGTQETQYF
cdr3_nt: TGCGCCAGCAGCCAAGCGCCAGGAACCCAAGAGACCCAGTACTTC

d_call: TRBD1
clone_size: .
v_call: TRBV7-9
j_call: TRBJ2-2
cdr3_aa: CASSPWDRVPGELFF
cdr3_nt: TGTGCCAGCAGCCCCTGGGACAGGGTCCCCGGGGAGCTGTTTTTT

d_call: .
clone_size: .
v_call: TRBV15
j_call: TRBJ2-2
cdr3_aa: CATSRGRGLVTGELFF
cdr3_nt: TGTGCCACCAGCAGAGGAAGGGGGTTGGTAACCGGGGAGCTGTTTTTT

d_call: TRBD1
clone_size: .
v_call: TRBV18
j_call: TRBJ1-3
cdr3_aa: CASSPRGQANSGNTIYF
cdr3_nt: TGTGCCAGCTCACCACGTGGACAGGCCAACTCTGGAAACACCATATATTTT

d_call: TRBD2
clone_size: .
v_call: TRBV4-1
j_call: TRBJ2-7
cdr3_aa: CASSQDPPGRAYSYEQYF
cdr3_nt: TGCGCCAGCAGCCAAGATCCCCCGGGGAGGGCTTACTCCTACGAGCAGTACTTC

d_call: .
clone_size: .
v_call: TRBV5-1
j_call: TRBJ2-7
cdr3_aa: CASSLLQGSGYEQYF
cdr3_nt: TGCGCCAGCAGCCTCCTTCAGGGGAGTGGGTACGAGCAGTACTTC

d_call: .
clone_size: .
v_call: TRBV27
j_call: TRBJ2-1
cdr3_aa: CASSPLSGGTYNEQFF
cdr3_nt: TGTGCCAGCAGTCCCCTTTCCGGGGGAACCTACAATGAGCAGTTCTTC

d_call: TRBD1
clone_size: .
v_call: TRBV19
j_call: TRBJ1-5
cdr3_aa: CASRKFTGGDSNQPQHF
cdr3_nt: TGTGCCAGTAGGAAATTTACAGGGGGGGATAGCAATCAGCCCCAGCATTTT

d_call: .
clone_size: .
v_call: TRBV5-4
j_call: TRBJ2-6
cdr3_aa: CASSLVPRTFGANVLTF
cdr3_nt: TGTGCCAGCAGCTTGGTTCCACGAACATTTGGGGCCAACGTCCTGACTTTC

d_call: .
clone_size: .
v_call: TRBV19
j_call: TRBJ2-5
cdr3_aa: CASSYRGAGETQYF
cdr3_nt: TGTGCCAGTAGTTATCGGGGGGCCGGGGAGACCCAGTACTTC

d_call: TRBD1
clone_size: few
v_call: TRBV5-1
j_call: TRBJ2-2
cdr3_aa: CASSFQGAPNTGELFF
cdr3_nt: TGCGCCAGCAGCTTCCAGGGGGCCCCGAACACCGGGGAGCTGTTTTTT

d_call: TRBD1
clone_size: .
v_call: TRBV11-2
j_call: TRBJ2-2
cdr3_aa: CASSPVGRGFANTGELFF
cdr3_nt: TGTGCCAGCAGCCCTGTGGGCAGGGGGTTCGCGAACACCGGGGAGCTGTTTTTT

d_call: .
clone_size: .
v_call: TRBV11-2
j_call: TRBJ1-5
cdr3_aa: CASSFTRDQPQHF
cdr3_nt: TGTGCCAGCAGCTTCACTAGGGATCAGCCCCAGCATTTT

d_call: TRBD1
clone_size: .
v_call: TRBV20-1
j_call: TRBJ1-6
cdr3_aa: CSASGTGASSYNSPLHF
cdr3_nt: TGCAGTGCTAGTGGGACAGGGGCGAGCTCCTATAATTCACCCCTCCACTTT

d_call: .
clone_size: .
v_call: TRBV7-9
j_call: TRBJ2-7
cdr3_aa: CASSSQTGSEQYF
cdr3_nt: TGTGCCAGCAGCTCCCAAACAGGGTCCGAGCAGTACTTC

d_call: .
clone_size: .
v_call: TRBV7-2
j_call: TRBJ2-3
cdr3_aa: CASSLGVSTDTQYF
cdr3_nt: TGTGCCAGCAGCTTAGGCGTCAGCACAGATACGCAGTATTTT

d_call: TRBD2
clone_size: .
v_call: TRBV7-9
j_call: TRBJ2-3
cdr3_aa: CASSSTSGGDTQYF
cdr3_nt: TGTGCCAGCAGCTCGACTAGCGGGGGGGATACGCAGTATTTT

d_call: TRBD1
clone_size: .
v_call: TRBV5-1
j_call: TRBJ1-1
cdr3_aa: CASSLKSDRSAFF
cdr3_nt: TGCGCCAGCAGTTTGAAGTCGGACAGGAGTGCTTTCTTT

d_call: TRBD1
clone_size: .
v_call: TRBV19
j_call: TRBJ1-1
cdr3_aa: CAVGDRGPLGTTEAFF
cdr3_nt: TGTGCTGTTGGGGACAGGGGGCCCTTAGGAACCACTGAAGCTTTCTTT

d_call: TRBD1
clone_size: .
v_call: TRBV19
j_call: TRBJ1-5
cdr3_aa: CASSLIGQGIDQPQHF
cdr3_nt: TGTGCCAGTAGTCTGATTGGACAGGGGATAGATCAGCCCCAGCATTTT

d_call: .
clone_size: .
v_call: TRBV24-1
j_call: TRBJ2-2
cdr3_aa: CATSEFRTGELFF
cdr3_nt: TGTGCCACCAGTGAGTTCCGGACCGGGGAGCTGTTTTTT

d_call: TRBD2
clone_size: .
v_call: TRBV4-3
j_call: TRBJ2-7
cdr3_aa: CASSQESIWTSVNYEQYF
cdr3_nt: TGCGCCAGCAGCCAAGAATCTATATGGACTAGCGTAAACTACGAGCAGTACTTC

d_call: TRBD2
clone_size: .
v_call: TRBV6-5
j_call: TRBJ2-1
cdr3_aa: CASSYRLAGGYEQFF
cdr3_nt: TGTGCCAGCAGTTACAGGCTAGCGGGGGGTTATGAGCAGTTCTTC

d_call: .
clone_size: .
v_call: TRBV5-5
j_call: TRBJ2-7
cdr3_aa: CASSPGYEQYF
cdr3_nt: TGTGCCAGCAGCCCCGGCTACGAGCAGTACTTC

d_call: .
clone_size: once
v_call: TRBV19
j_call: TRBJ1-2
cdr3_aa: CASSIGGTRGYGYTF
cdr3_nt: TGTGCCAGTAGTATAGGTGGGACACGAGGCTATGGCTACACCTTC

d_call: .
clone_size: once
v_call: TRBV27
j_call: TRBJ2-5
cdr3_aa: CASSLPGPTGAQYF
cdr3_nt: TGTGCCAGCAGTTTACCGGGACCCACGGGGGCCCAGTACTTC

d_call: TRBD1
clone_size: once
v_call: TRBV11-2
j_call: TRBJ2-3
cdr3_aa: CASSPGQGANSREDTQYF
cdr3_nt: TGTGCCAGCAGCCCGGGACAGGGGGCAAATTCCAGGGAAGATACGCAGTATTTT

d_call: TRBD2
clone_size: .
v_call: TRBV7-8
j_call: TRBJ2-4
cdr3_aa: CASSLIPLAGVGAKNIQYF
cdr3_nt: TGTGCCAGCAGCTTAATCCCTCTAGCGGGAGTCGGGGCCAAAAACATTCAGTACTTC

d_call: .
clone_size: .
v_call: TRBV3-1/TRBV3-2
j_call: TRBJ1-6
cdr3_aa: CASSPRQINSPLHF
cdr3_nt: TGTGCCAGCAGCCCCCGACAAATAAATTCACCCCTCCACTTT

d_call: .
clone_size: few
v_call: TRBV7-2
j_call: TRBJ2-1
cdr3_aa: CASSSNGAGSSYNEQFF
cdr3_nt: TGTGCCAGCAGCTCTAATGGGGCGGGAAGCTCCTACAATGAGCAGTTCTTC

d_call: TRBD1
clone_size: .
v_call: TRBV6-2/TRBV6-3
j_call: TRBJ2-3
cdr3_aa: CASSSLRDRGRNTQYF
cdr3_nt: TGTGCCAGCAGTTCCCTCCGGGACAGGGGGCGAAATACGCAGTATTTT

d_call: .
clone_size: .
v_call: TRBV7-8
j_call: TRBJ1-5
cdr3_aa: CASSLNSGAQPQHF
cdr3_nt: TGTGCCAGCAGCTTGAATTCGGGAGCCCAGCCCCAGCATTTT

d_call: .
clone_size: .
v_call: TRBV29-1
j_call: TRBJ1-2
cdr3_aa: CSVSRGGYGYTF
cdr3_nt: TGCAGCGTATCCAGGGGTGGCTATGGCTACACCTTC

d_call: TRBD1
clone_size: .
v_call: TRBV6-5
j_call: TRBJ1-1
cdr3_aa: CASILDRGLEAFF
cdr3_nt: TGTGCCAGCATCCTTGACAGGGGGCTTGAAGCTTTCTTT

d_call: TRBD2
clone_size: .
v_call: TRBV5-1
j_call: TRBJ2-5
cdr3_aa: CASSSTGIGGFETQYF
cdr3_nt: TGCGCCAGCAGCTCCACCGGAATCGGGGGGTTCGAGACCCAGTACTTC

d_call: TRBD2
clone_size: .
v_call: TRBV10-3
j_call: TRBJ2-7
cdr3_aa: CAISDPGRGGGAIEQYF
cdr3_nt: TGTGCCATCAGTGACCCCGGTAGGGGCGGGGGGGCCATCGAGCAGTACTTC

d_call: .
clone_size: .
v_call: TRBV7-2
j_call: TRBJ2-7
cdr3_aa: CASSLGGVSSYEQYF
cdr3_nt: TGTGCCAGCAGCTTAGGGGGGGTGAGCTCCTACGAGCAGTACTTC

d_call: .
clone_size: .
v_call: TRBV11-3
j_call: TRBJ2-5
cdr3_aa: CASSPSGQETQYF
cdr3_nt: TGTGCCAGCAGCCCCTCAGGCCAAGAGACCCAGTACTTC

d_call: .
clone_size: .
v_call: TRBV27
j_call: TRBJ1-2
cdr3_aa: CASSPRDADYGYTF
cdr3_nt: TGTGCCAGCAGTCCGCGGGACGCGGACTATGGCTACACCTTC

d_call: .
clone_size: .
v_call: TRBV21-1
j_call: TRBJ2-3
cdr3_aa: CASSNSPPIPPLADTQYF
cdr3_nt: TGTGCCAGCAGCAATTCCCCTCCTATACCCCCACTAGCGGATACGCAGTATTTT

d_call: TRBD2
clone_size: .
v_call: TRBV3-1/TRBV3-2
j_call: TRBJ2-1
cdr3_aa: CASSQVSGPSYNEQFF
cdr3_nt: TGTGCCAGCAGCCAAGTTAGCGGGCCCTCCTACAATGAGCAGTTCTTC

d_call: .
clone_size: once
v_call: TRBV6-5
j_call: TRBJ1-1
cdr3_aa: CASSRGGTEAFF
cdr3_nt: TGTGCCAGCAGTAGAGGTGGCACTGAAGCTTTCTTT

d_call: TRBD1
clone_size: .
v_call: TRBV28
j_call: TRBJ1-1
cdr3_aa: CASSSGGSMNTEAFF
cdr3_nt: TGTGCCAGCAGTTCAGGGGGTTCCATGAACACTGAAGCTTTCTTT

d_call: .
clone_size: .
v_call: TRBV2
j_call: TRBJ2-1
cdr3_aa: CATERDTYNEQFF
cdr3_nt: TGTGCCACGGAACGGGACACTTACAATGAGCAGTTCTTC

d_call: TRBD1
clone_size: .
v_call: TRBV27
j_call: TRBJ1-2
cdr3_aa: CASSPSPQGLGNYGYTF
cdr3_nt: TGTGCCAGCAGCCCTTCTCCACAGGGGTTAGGTAACTATGGCTACACCTTC

d_call: TRBD1
clone_size: .
v_call: TRBV5-6
j_call: TRBJ1-3
cdr3_aa: CASSPPSARGGNTIYF
cdr3_nt: TGTGCCAGCAGCCCCCCCAGTGCCAGGGGGGGAAACACCATATATTTT

d_call: TRBD2
clone_size: .
v_call: TRBV3-1/TRBV3-2
j_call: TRBJ2-5
cdr3_aa: CASSRALAGGPETQYF
cdr3_nt: TGTGCCAGCAGCCGAGCTCTAGCGGGGGGGCCGGAGACCCAGTACTTC

d_call: TRBD2
clone_size: .
v_call: TRBV7-3
j_call: TRBJ2-7
cdr3_aa: CANRSSGGLQYF
cdr3_nt: TGTGCCAACCGGAGTAGCGGGGGGCTTCAGTACTTC

d_call: .
clone_size: .
v_call: TRBV2
j_call: TRBJ2-2
cdr3_aa: CASRDMYANTGELFF
cdr3_nt: TGTGCCAGTCGGGACATGTACGCGAACACCGGGGAGCTGTTTTTT